This T cell receptor beta chain was retrieved from a study of cytomegalovirus exposure and HLA in healthy donors. Study results and limitations: Prior analysis indicated that the majority of TCR beta V segments exhibited productivity approximately 87% or approximately 30% of the time.

PCR used 60 Vbeta primers and 13 Jbeta primers. The data were produced by immunoSEQ multiplex PCR, yet TCRdb's version contains in-frame clones alone and is incomplete. The table lists around 100,000 clones, approximately 70% of them singletons. Per germline, CDR1 LNHNV and CDR2 YYDKDF (reference sequence). CDR3 length: 13 residues. Trimming cost V 0 bases and J 5 bases, with 7 bases left between them. As for this clone: The antigen is unknown.

This clonotype was sampled from a man in his forties in good health and CMV-seropositive. What was sequenced was PBMCs. The chain has TRBV15 and TRBJ2-5, with D uncertain. This CDR3 is CATSRDLSETQYF. The DNA for the CDR3 is TGTGCCACCAGCAGAGATCTTTCGGAGACCCAGTACTTC.